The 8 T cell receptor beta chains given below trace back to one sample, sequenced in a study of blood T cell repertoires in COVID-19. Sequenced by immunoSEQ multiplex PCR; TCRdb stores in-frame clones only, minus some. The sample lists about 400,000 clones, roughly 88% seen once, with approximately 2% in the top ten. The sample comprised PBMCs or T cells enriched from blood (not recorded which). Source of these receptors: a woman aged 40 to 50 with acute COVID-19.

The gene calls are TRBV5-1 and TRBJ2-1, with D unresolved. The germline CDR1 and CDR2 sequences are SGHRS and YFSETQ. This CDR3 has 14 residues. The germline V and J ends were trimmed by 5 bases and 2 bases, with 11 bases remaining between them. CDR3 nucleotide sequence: TGCGCCAGCAGGGCTTATGAGGCCTACAATGAGCAGTTCTTC. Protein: CASRAYEAYNEQFF.

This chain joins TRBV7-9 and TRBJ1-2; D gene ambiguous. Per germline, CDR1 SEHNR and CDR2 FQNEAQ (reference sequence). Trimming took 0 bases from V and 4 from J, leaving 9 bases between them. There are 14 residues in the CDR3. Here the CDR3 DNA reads TGTGCCAGCAGCTTAGCGCTATCCGTCTATGGCTACACCTTC. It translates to CASSLALSVYGYTF.

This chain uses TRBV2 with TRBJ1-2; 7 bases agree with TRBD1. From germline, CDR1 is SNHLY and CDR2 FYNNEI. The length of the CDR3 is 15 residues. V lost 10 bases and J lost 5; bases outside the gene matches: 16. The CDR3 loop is CAKLVGGALGYGYTF. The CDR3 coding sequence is TGTGCCAAATTAGTAGGGGGCGCGTTAGGTTATGGCTACACCTTC.

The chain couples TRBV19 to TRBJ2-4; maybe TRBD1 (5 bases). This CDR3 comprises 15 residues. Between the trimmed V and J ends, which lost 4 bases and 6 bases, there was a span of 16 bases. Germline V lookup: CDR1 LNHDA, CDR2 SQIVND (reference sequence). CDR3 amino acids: CASSRKQDLRNIQYF. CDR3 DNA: TGTGCCAGTAGTAGGAAACAGGATTTGCGAAACATTCAGTACTTC.

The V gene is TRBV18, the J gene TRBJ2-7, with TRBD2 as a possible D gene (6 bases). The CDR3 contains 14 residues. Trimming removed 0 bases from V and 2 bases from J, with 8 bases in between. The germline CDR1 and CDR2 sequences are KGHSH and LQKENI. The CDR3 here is CASSPPEGPYEQYF. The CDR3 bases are TGTGCCAGCTCACCACCGGAGGGTCCCTACGAGCAGTACTTC.

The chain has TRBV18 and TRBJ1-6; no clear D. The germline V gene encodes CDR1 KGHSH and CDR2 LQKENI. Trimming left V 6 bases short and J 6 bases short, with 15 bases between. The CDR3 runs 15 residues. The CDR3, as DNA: TGTGCCAGCTCCCCGGAGGTAGCGTTTAATTCACCCCTCCACTTT. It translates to CASSPEVAFNSPLHF.

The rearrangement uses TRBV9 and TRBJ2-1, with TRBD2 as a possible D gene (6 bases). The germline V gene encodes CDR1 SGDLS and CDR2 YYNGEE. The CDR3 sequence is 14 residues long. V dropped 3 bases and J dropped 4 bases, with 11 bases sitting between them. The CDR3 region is CASSGRGLYNEQFF. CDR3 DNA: TGTGCCAGCAGCGGGCGGGGACTGTACAATGAGCAGTTCTTC.

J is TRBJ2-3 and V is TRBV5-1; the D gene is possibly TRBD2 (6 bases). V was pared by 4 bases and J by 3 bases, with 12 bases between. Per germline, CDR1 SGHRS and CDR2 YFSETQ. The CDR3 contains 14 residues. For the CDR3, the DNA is TGCGCCAGCAGCCCAGGGACTGCTACAGATACGCAGTATTTT. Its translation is CASSPGTATDTQYF.